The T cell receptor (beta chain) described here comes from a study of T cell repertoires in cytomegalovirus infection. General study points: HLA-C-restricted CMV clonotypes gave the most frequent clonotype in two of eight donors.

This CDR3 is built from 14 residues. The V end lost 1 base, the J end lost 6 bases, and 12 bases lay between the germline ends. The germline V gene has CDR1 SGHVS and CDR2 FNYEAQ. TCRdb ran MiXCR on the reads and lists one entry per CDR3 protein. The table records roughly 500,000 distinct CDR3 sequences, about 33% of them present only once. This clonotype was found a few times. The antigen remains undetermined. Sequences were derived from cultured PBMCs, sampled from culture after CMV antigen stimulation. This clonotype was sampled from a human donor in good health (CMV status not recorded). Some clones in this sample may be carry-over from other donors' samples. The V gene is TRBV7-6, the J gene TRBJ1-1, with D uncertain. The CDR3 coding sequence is TGTGCCAGCAGCTTAGTTTCAACCGACGCTGAAGCTTTCTTT. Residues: CASSLVSTDAEAFF.